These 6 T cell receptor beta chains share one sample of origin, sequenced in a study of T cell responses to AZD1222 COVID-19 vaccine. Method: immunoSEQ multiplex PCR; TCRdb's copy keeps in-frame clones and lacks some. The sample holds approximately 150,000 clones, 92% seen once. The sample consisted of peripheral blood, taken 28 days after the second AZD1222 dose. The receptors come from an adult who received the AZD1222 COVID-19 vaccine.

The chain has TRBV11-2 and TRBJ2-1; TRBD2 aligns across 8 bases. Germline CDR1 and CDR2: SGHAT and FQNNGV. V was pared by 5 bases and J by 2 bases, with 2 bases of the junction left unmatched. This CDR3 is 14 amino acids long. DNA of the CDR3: TGTGCCAGCAGCCCGGGGGGGCCCTACAATGAGCAGTTCTTC. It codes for CASSPGGPYNEQFF. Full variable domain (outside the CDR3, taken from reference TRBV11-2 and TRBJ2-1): EAGVAQSPRYKIIEKRQSVAFWCNPISGHATLYWYQQILGQGPKLLIQFQNNGVVDDSQLPKDRFSAERLKGVDSTLKIQPAKLEDSAVYLCASSPGGPYNEQFFGPGTRLTVL.

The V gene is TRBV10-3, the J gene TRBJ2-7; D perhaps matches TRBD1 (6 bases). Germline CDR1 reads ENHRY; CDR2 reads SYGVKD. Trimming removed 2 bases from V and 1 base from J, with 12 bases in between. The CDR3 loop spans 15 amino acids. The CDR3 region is CAISEAGAGSYEQYF. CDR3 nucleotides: TGTGCCATCAGTGAGGCAGGGGCCGGATCCTACGAGCAGTACTTC.

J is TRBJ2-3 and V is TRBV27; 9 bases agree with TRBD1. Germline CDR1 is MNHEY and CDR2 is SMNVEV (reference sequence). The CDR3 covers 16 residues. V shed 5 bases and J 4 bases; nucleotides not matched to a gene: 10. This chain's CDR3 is CASSHRDRAAPDTQYF. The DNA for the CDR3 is TGTGCCAGCAGTCACCGGGACAGGGCCGCCCCAGATACGCAGTATTTT.

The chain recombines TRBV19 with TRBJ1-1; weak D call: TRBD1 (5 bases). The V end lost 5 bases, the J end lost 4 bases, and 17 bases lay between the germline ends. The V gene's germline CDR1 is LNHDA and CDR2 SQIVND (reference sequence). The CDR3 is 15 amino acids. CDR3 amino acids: CASSPQAAGGTEAFF. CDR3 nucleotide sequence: TGTGCCAGTAGTCCCCAAGCAGCCGGGGGCACTGAAGCTTTCTTT.

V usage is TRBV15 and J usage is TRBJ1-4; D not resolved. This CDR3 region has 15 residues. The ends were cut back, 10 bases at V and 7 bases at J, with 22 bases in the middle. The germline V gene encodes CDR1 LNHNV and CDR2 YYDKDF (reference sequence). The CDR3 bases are TGTGCCAGTGCAGCGGTCAGGTATCGAGGTGAAAAACTGTTTTTT. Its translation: CASAAVRYRGEKLFF.

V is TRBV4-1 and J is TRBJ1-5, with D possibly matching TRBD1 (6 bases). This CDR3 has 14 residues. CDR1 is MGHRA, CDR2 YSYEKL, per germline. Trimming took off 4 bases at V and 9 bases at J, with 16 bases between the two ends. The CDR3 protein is CASSPRQAGWPQHF. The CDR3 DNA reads TGCGCCAGCAGCCCCCGACAGGCCGGCTGGCCCCAGCATTTT.